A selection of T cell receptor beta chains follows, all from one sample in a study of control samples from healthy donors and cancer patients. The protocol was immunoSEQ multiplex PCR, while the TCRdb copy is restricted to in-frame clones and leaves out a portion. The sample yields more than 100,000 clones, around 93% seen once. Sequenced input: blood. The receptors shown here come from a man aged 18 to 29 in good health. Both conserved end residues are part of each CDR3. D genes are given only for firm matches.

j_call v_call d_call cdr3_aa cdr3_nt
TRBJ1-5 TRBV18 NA CASSPQETQPQHF TGTGCCAGCTCACCACAGGAAACTCAGCCCCAGCATTTT
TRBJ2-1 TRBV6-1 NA CASSEDSFSYNEQFF TGTGCCAGCAGTGAAGATTCATTCTCCTACAATGAGCAGTTCTTC
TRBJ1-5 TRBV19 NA CASSPGTFRGYQPQHF TGTGCCAGTAGCCCTGGGACATTTCGGGGGTACCAGCCCCAGCATTTT
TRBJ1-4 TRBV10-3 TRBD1 CAISASDREGEKLFF TGTGCCATCAGTGCGTCCGACAGGGAGGGTGAAAAACTGTTTTTT
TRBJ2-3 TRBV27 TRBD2 CASSRTRTRFFTDTQYF TGTGCCAGCAGCCGAACCCGGACTAGATTTTTCACAGATACGCAGTATTTT
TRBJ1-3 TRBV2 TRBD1 CASSQTGRSGNTIYF TGTGCCAGCAGCCAGACAGGGAGGTCTGGAAACACCATATATTTT
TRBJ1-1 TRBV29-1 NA CSVSSLKVENTEAFF TGCAGCGTTAGCTCACTAAAGGTAGAGAACACTGAAGCTTTCTTT
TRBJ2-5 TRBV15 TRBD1 CATSSGDRVTRQETQYF TGTGCCACCAGCAGTGGTGACAGGGTTACTAGACAAGAGACCCAGTACTTC
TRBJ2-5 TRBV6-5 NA CASSKQETQYF TGTGCCAGCAGTAAGCAAGAGACCCAGTACTTC
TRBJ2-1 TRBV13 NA CASSPGQYPLNNEQFF TGTGCCAGCAGCCCGGGGCAGTACCCACTAAACAATGAGCAGTTCTTC
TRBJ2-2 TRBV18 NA CASSPRQGNTGELFF TGTGCCAGCTCACCACGGCAGGGGAACACCGGGGAGCTGTTTTTT
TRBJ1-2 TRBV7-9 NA CASSLDRVVHGYTF TGTGCCAGCAGCTTAGACAGGGTAGTCCATGGCTACACCTTC
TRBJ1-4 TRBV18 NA CASSPATNEKLFF TGTGCCAGCTCACCGGCGACTAATGAAAAACTGTTTTTT
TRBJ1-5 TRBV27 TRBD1 CASQPRTGYSNQPQHF TGTGCCAGCCAACCGAGGACAGGGTATAGCAATCAGCCCCAGCATTTT
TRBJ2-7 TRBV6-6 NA CASSYTWDGSYEQYF TGTGCCAGCAGTTACACGTGGGACGGCTCCTACGAGCAGTACTTC
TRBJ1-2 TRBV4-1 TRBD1 CASSDPGQGVVMGGYTF TGCGCCAGCAGCGATCCGGGACAGGGGGTCGTGATGGGTGGCTACACCTTC
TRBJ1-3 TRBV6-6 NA CASSYMEAPSGNTIYF TGTGCCAGCAGTTACATGGAGGCCCCCTCTGGAAACACCATATATTTT